These 6 T cell receptor beta chains share one sample of origin, sequenced in a study of blood T cell repertoires in COVID-19. Assay: immunoSEQ multiplex PCR; the TCRdb copy retains only in-frame clones and omits some. This sample has about 260,000 clones, with about 81% found just once. The sequenced sample was PBMCs or T cells enriched from blood (not recorded which). The origin of the receptors is a man aged 25 to 40 with acute COVID-19.

Here the CDR3 reads CASRAQGAGYGYTF. CDR3 nucleotide sequence: TGTGCCAGCAGGGCACAGGGGGCTGGCTATGGCTACACCTTC. The chain links TRBV14 to TRBJ1-2; 9 bases fit TRBD1. The J segment lost 4 bases and the V segment lost 6 bases, leaving 6 bases of the junction unmatched. CDR3 size: 14 residues. Germline V gene lookup returns CDR1 SGHDN and CDR2 FVKESK.

The chain's CDR3 is CAREQGEFLDTQYF. The CDR3 DNA reads TGTGCCAGGGAGCAGGGTGAATTCTTAGATACGCAGTATTTT. V usage is TRBV2 and J usage is TRBJ2-3; D is possibly TRBD1 (5 bases). Germline CDR1 is SNHLY and CDR2 is FYNNEI. V was cut by 9 bases and J by 5 bases, with 18 bases left in between. The CDR3 runs to 14 residues.

The sample holds one count of this clone. The chain joins TRBV2 to TRBJ2-1, with 10 nucleotides matching TRBD2. The CDR3 is 15 amino acids. Losses at the gene ends were 7 bases for V and 3 bases for J; bases not matched to a gene: 6. Germline values: CDR1 SNHLY, CDR2 FYNNEI. CDR3 sequence reads: CASTRTSGNYNEQFF. The CDR3 nucleotides read TGTGCCAGCACGCGGACTAGCGGAAACTACAATGAGCAGTTCTTC.

The J gene is TRBJ1-4, the V gene TRBV28; 9 bases are a match to TRBD1. V lost 6 bases to trimming and J lost 0 bases; unmatched junction nucleotides: 2. CDR3 length: 15 amino acids. Germline values: CDR1 MDHEN, CDR2 SYDVKM. CDR3 sequence: CASSRQGATNEKLFF. The CDR3 DNA reads TGTGCCAGCAGCCGACAGGGGGCAACTAATGAAAAACTGTTTTTT.

This clone was seen once. The chain has TRBV20-1 and TRBJ2-7; the D gene is possibly TRBD2 (6 bases). Germline V gives CDR1 DFQATT, CDR2 SNEGSKA (reference sequence). The CDR3 is 11 amino acids. V was trimmed by 6 bases and J by 6 bases, leaving 12 bases between them. DNA for the CDR3: TGCAGTGCCACCCGGGGAGGCGAGCAGTACGTC. This encodes CSATRGGEQYV.

This chain's CDR3 is CATQGGYTDTQYF. The CDR3 bases are TGTGCCACCCAGGGGGGATACACAGATACGCAGTATTTT. The genes are TRBV19 and TRBJ2-3, with D perhaps matching TRBD1 (7 bases). The germline gives CDR1 LNHDA, CDR2 SQIVND (reference sequence). Deletions cut 10 bases from V and 2 bases from J, with 13 bases between. This CDR3 spans 13 amino acids.